These 17 T cell receptor beta chains originate from one sample sequenced in a study of T cells in Graves' hyperthyroidism and ophthalmopathy. TCR beta CDR3 region amplification was performed from RNA transcripts. TCR CDR3 underwent first-round RT-PCR with the HTBI primer set. TCRdb redid the calling of the multiplex PCR reads with MiXCR, one entry per CDR3 protein. This table holds 400,000 to 500,000 distinct CDR3 sequences, roughly 14% found once. Sequencing was carried out using blood. The receptors shown here come from a man between 18 and 29 years old with Graves' ophthalmopathy.

This clonotype was detected ten times or more. V usage is TRBV7-8 and J usage is TRBJ2-3, with D unclear. This CDR3 has 18 residues. The germline CDR1 and CDR2 sequences are SGHVS and FQNEAQ. The V gene lost 2 bases and the J gene lost 2 bases, with 20 bases spanning the gap. The chain's CDR3 is CASSLWNHQEEHTDTQYF. Here the CDR3 DNA reads TGTGCCAGCAGCTTATGGAACCACCAGGAAGAGCACACAGATACGCAGTATTTT.

Note on this clonotype: One end of the junction is discordant with germline, which a read error may explain. The J gene is TRBJ2-4, the V gene TRBV5-1; D may match TRBD1 or TRBD2 (5 bases each). The CDR3 is 22 residues long. Germline lookup yields CDR1 SGHRS and CDR2 YFSETQ. CDR3 nucleotide sequence: TGCGCCAGCAGCTTTGGGGACCGTGCCCGATTCGATTCGTGGGCTGCCAAAAACATCCAGTACTTC. As protein: CASSFGDRARFDSWAAKNIQYF. Full variable domain (rest looked up from reference TRBV5-1 and TRBJ2-4): KAGVTQTPRYLIKTRGQQVTLSCSPISGHRSVSWYQQTPGQGLQFLFEYFSETQRNKGNFPGRFSGRQFSNSRSEMNVSTLELGDSALYLCASSFGDRARFDSWAAKNIQYFGAGTRLSVL.

This clonotype was seen at least ten times. The rearrangement uses TRBV6-5 and TRBJ2-2; TRBD2 is a possible D gene (6 bases). V was shortened by 0 bases and J by 4 bases, with 9 bases between the two germline ends. The CDR3 is 15 residues long. Germline-derived CDR1 and CDR2 are MNHEY and SVGAGI. As DNA, the CDR3 is TGTGCCAGCAGTTACTCGAGGGACTTCACCGGGGAGCTGTTTTTT. It encodes CASSYSRDFTGELFF.

This clonotype was recorded at least ten times. The rearrangement joins TRBV15 to TRBJ2-1; the D gene could be TRBD1 or TRBD2 (9 bases each). Trimming cost V 1 base and J 0 bases, with 22 bases left between them. CDR1 and CDR2 from the germline V gene are LNHNV and YYDKDF (reference sequence). The CDR3 runs 20 residues. CDR3 sequence reads: CATSRAGTGTSLSSYNEQFF. The CDR3 region has the DNA TGTGCCACCAGCAGAGCAGGGACAGGGACTAGCTTGAGCTCCTACAATGAGCAGTTCTTC.

This clonotype was picked up a small number of times. V is TRBV30 and J is TRBJ1-3, with no clear D. CDR3 length: 14 residues. CDR1 and CDR2 (germline): GTSNPN, SVGIG (reference sequence). V was shortened by 5 bases and J by 4 bases, with 15 bases between the two germline ends. The CDR3 spells CAWEVGSGGNTIYF. CDR3 sequence (DNA): TGTGCCTGGGAGGTCGGCAGTGGCGGAAACACCATATATTTT.

This clonotype was observed a few times. The V gene is TRBV5-1, the J gene TRBJ2-3; D not certain. CDR3 length: 15 amino acids. Trimming shortened V by 6 bases and J by 2 bases, and 16 bases separated the two germline ends. CDR1 and CDR2 (germline): SGHRS, YFSETQ. The CDR3 loop is CASTPGVNPTDTQYF. The CDR3 nucleotides are TGCGCCAGCACCCCCGGAGTTAACCCCACAGATACGCAGTATTTT.

The J gene is TRBJ1-6, the V gene TRBV5-6; D is ambiguous. This CDR3 region has 13 residues. V lost 6 bases to trimming and J lost 4 bases, with 8 bases between them. Germline values: CDR1 SGHDT, CDR2 YYEEEE. In DNA, the CDR3 is TGTGCCAGCACCCTTGGGTATAATTCACCCCTCCACTTT. It specifies CASTLGYNSPLHF. The full variable domain, in which reference TRBV5-6 and TRBJ1-6 provide the parts outside the CDR3, is DAGVTQSPTHLIKTRGQQVTLRCSPKSGHDTVSWYQQALGQGPQFIFQYYEEEERQRGNFPDRFSGHQFPNYSSELNVNALLLGDSALYLCASTLGYNSPLHFGNGTRLTVT.

Ten or more counts support this clonotype. The CDR3 region is CASSLGGLSTDTQYF. Here the CDR3 DNA reads TGTGCCAGCAGCTTGGGGGGGCTGAGCACAGATACGCAGTATTTT. The chain couples TRBV5-4 to TRBJ2-3; TRBD1 is a possible D gene (6 bases). Trimming shortened V by 0 bases and J by 0 bases, and 8 bases separated the two germline ends. The CDR3 spans 15 residues. CDR1 and CDR2 (germline): SGHNT, YYREEE (reference sequence).

This clonotype was counted many times. J is TRBJ1-6 and V is TRBV6-5; D is uncertain. The length of the CDR3 is 15 residues. Germline V gene sequence: CDR1 MNHEY, CDR2 SVGAGI. The V end was cut by 0 bases, the J end by 8 bases, with 11 bases between. This chain's CDR3 is CASSYSPGFDSPLHF. The CDR3 coding sequence is TGTGCCAGCAGTTACTCGCCGGGGTTTGATTCACCCCTCCACTTT.

This clonotype was seen a handful of times. A much larger clone differs by one base, so this may be a read error. The chain employs TRBV11-3 and TRBJ2-7; 7 bases are a match to TRBD1. The CDR3 is 17 residues long. Germline CDR1 SGHNT, CDR2 YENEEA. V was clipped by 2 bases and J by 12 bases; unmatched bases: 22. The CDR3 nucleotides read TGTGCCAGCAGCTTACAGGGGGATACAGGGATGCTTACGATTGGGTACTTC. It is translated as CASSLQGDTGMLTIGYF.

This chain uses TRBV5-4 with TRBJ2-1, with D perhaps TRBD1 or TRBD2 (5 bases each). The CDR3 runs 15 residues. Germline CDR1 reads SGHNT; CDR2 reads YYREEE (reference sequence). V lost 2 bases, J lost 9 bases, and 18 bases lay in between. CDR3: CASSLGDGGDREQFF. The DNA of the CDR3 is TGTGCCAGCAGCTTAGGGGACGGTGGGGATCGTGAGCAGTTCTTC.

This rearrangement joins TRBV7-9 to TRBJ1-1, with unresolved D. Germline V gives CDR1 SEHNR, CDR2 FQNEAQ (reference sequence). V was trimmed by 1 base and J by 3 bases, leaving 15 bases between them. The CDR3 is 16 amino acids. DNA of the CDR3: TGTGCCAGCAGCTTAGACGGCGGCAGGAAATACACTGAAGCTTTCTTT. Translation: CASSLDGGRKYTEAFF. The full variable domain, in which reference TRBV7-9 and TRBJ1-1 provide the parts outside the CDR3, is DTGVSQNPRHKITKRGQNVTFRCDPISEHNRLYWYRQTLGQGPEFLTYFQNEAQLEKSRLLSDRFSAERPKGSFSTLEIQRTEQGDSAMYLCASSLDGGRKYTEAFFGQGTRLTVV.

This clonotype was observed at least ten times. CDR3 sequence: CATSAPGTEETQYF. The CDR3, as DNA: TGTGCCACCAGTGCCCCCGGGACTGAAGAGACCCAGTACTTC. The V call is TRBV24-1, the J call TRBJ2-5, with TRBD2 as a possible D gene (6 bases). Germline lookup yields CDR1 KGHDR and CDR2 SFDVKD. The V and J ends lost 5 bases and 3 bases respectively, with 12 bases between them. The CDR3 has 14 amino acids.

This clonotype was detected ten times or more. The chain couples TRBV2 to TRBJ2-5, with a possible D match to TRBD1 (6 bases). Germline CDR1 and CDR2: SNHLY and FYNNEI. The CDR3 has 13 residues. Trimming shortened V by 7 bases and J by 1 base, and 10 bases separated the two germline ends. This chain's CDR3 is CASIRGGQETQYF. In nucleotides, the CDR3 is TGTGCCAGCATAAGAGGGGGCCAAGAGACCCAGTACTTC.

This clonotype was seen a few times. The genes are TRBV6-5 and TRBJ2-5; TRBD2 agrees at 8 bases. Germline V gene sequence: CDR1 MNHEY, CDR2 SVGAGI. Unmatched junction bases numbered 8, after V lost 0 bases and J lost 5 bases. The CDR3 totals 16 residues. The DNA of the CDR3 is TGTGCCAGCAGTTACTCGACCGGGGGGGCTCGGGAGACCCAGTACTTC. This gives the protein CASSYSTGGARETQYF.

This clonotype has a handful of counts. This chain links TRBV7-2 with TRBJ2-7; D is perhaps TRBD2 (6 bases). The CDR3 is made up of 15 amino acids. The ends were cut back, 0 bases at V and 1 base at J, with 10 bases in the middle. In germline, CDR1 is SGHTA, CDR2 FQGNSA. The CDR3 DNA follows: TGTGCCAGCAGCTTAGCACTAGCCCCATCCTACGAGCAGTACTTC. It translates to CASSLALAPSYEQYF.

As concerns this clonotype: A much larger clone is a single base away; this may be a read error. The chain employs TRBV6-2 or TRBV6-3 and TRBJ2-1, with 10 nucleotides matching TRBD1. The J segment lost 10 bases and the V segment lost 5 bases, leaving 11 bases of the junction unmatched. The CDR3 is 15 residues long. The germline gives CDR1 MNHEY, CDR2 SVGEGT. This chain's CDR3 is CASSTTSGQGGEQFF. CDR3 nucleotide sequence: TGTGCCAGCAGTACTACCTCCGGACAGGGGGGCGAGCAGTTCTTC.